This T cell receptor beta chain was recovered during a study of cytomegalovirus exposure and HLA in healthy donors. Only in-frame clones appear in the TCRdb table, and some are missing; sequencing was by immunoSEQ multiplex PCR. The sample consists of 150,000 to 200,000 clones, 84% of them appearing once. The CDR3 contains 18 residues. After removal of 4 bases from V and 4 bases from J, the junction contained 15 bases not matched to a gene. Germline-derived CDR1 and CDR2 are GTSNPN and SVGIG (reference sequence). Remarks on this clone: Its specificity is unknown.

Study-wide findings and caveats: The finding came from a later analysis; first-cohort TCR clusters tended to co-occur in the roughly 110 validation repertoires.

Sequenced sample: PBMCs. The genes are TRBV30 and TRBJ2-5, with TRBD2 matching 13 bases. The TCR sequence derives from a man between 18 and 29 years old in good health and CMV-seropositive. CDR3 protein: CAWTYGLQRTSGRETQYF. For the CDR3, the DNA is TGTGCCTGGACCTACGGGCTTCAGAGGACTAGCGGGAGAGAGACCCAGTACTTC.